The rows below give T cell receptor beta chains drawn from one sample of a study of long-term antiretroviral therapy in people with HIV. Repertoires were generated with immunoSEQ multiplex PCR, while TCRdb's copy carries only in-frame clones and drops some. The sample lists roughly 14,000 clones, more than 60% occurring once. Here the sequenced sample was unsorted PBMCs, taken 1.3 years before starting antiretroviral therapy. The origin of the receptors is a man aged 35 to 55 with HIV. Each CDR3 is given with its conserved first and last residue. The D gene is left open where the match is weak. Only some rows state a clone size, as once, few, many or a class for expanded clones.

d_call j_call v_call clone_size cdr3_nt cdr3_aa
- TRBJ1-6 TRBV4-2 - TGTGCCAGCAGCCTTATCATAGGGGGGAATAATTCACCCCTCCACTTT CASSLIIGGNNSPLHF
- TRBJ2-1 TRBV9 few TGTGCCAGCAGCGTAGGTATTAGCGCCTACAATGAGCAGTTCTTC CASSVGISAYNEQFF
- TRBJ2-3 TRBV7-9 - TGTGCCAGCAGCCTCGGGGGCGCCGGGGGAGATACGCAGTATTTT CASSLGGAGGDTQYF
TRBD2 TRBJ2-5 TRBV18 - TGTGCCAGCTCACCACCCGCTAGCGGGGGGATACAAGAGACCCAGTACTTC CASSPPASGGIQETQYF
- TRBJ1-2 TRBV18 - TGTGCCAGCTCACCGATGCAGGGCCGCCTCCTCTATGGCTACACCTTC CASSPMQGRLLYGYTF
- TRBJ2-7 TRBV7-8 - TGTGCCAGCAGCCCAAGTAGGGGCCAGGCCTCTTCTTACGAGCAGTACTTC CASSPSRGQASSYEQYF
- TRBJ2-7 TRBV7-9 few TGTGCCAGCAGCTCCTATAGGGGGACCGATTCCTACGAGCAGTACTTC CASSSYRGTDSYEQYF
- TRBJ1-2 TRBV30 - TGTGCCTGGAGCGAGACATCCGGCCCCCGAAGGAGTGGCTACACCTTC CAWSETSGPRRSGYTF
TRBD1 TRBJ2-7 TRBV10-2 - TGCGCCAGCAAGCGGGACAGGGACGAGGAGCAGTACTTC CASKRDRDEEQYF
- TRBJ2-1 TRBV29-1 - TGCAGCGCTTTTTGGAATGAGCAGTTCTTC CSAFWNEQFF
TRBD2 TRBJ2-7 TRBV5-1 - TGCGCCAGCAGCTTGCTAGCGGGGGGCTCCTACGAGCAGTACTTC CASSLLAGGSYEQYF
- TRBJ2-3 TRBV5-1 - TGCGCCAGCAGAGGCCAGGGGGGAAGCACAGATACGCAGTATTTT CASRGQGGSTDTQYF
- TRBJ1-1 TRBV14 few TGTGCCAGCAGCCAAGTCGTAACAGCGAACACTGAAGCTTTCTTT CASSQVVTANTEAFF
- TRBJ1-2 TRBV6-6 - TGTGCCAGCAGGGATCTCAAAAACTATGGCTACACCTTC CASRDLKNYGYTF
- TRBJ2-7 TRBV6-1 few TGTGCCAGCAGTCTTGACAGTGGGGATACCTACGAGCAGTACTTC CASSLDSGDTYEQYF
TRBD1 TRBJ1-2 TRBV5-1 once TGCGCCAGCAGCGCGGGACAGGGGGCAAATGGCTACACCTTC CASSAGQGANGYTF
- TRBJ2-5 TRBV25-1 - TGTGCCAGCAGTGAATCGGGAAAGACTATGGCGGAGACCCAGTACTTC CASSESGKTMAETQYF
TRBD2 TRBJ2-3 TRBV2 - TGTGCCAGTTCTAGCGGGGGGACAGCTACGCAGTATTTT CASSSGGTATQYF
- TRBJ2-2 TRBV10-3 few TGTGCCATCGGAGACAAGAACACCGGGGAGCTGTTTTTT CAIGDKNTGELFF
- TRBJ1-2 TRBV5-1 - TGCGCCAGCAGCTTGGGTGCAGGACAGAGATATGGCTACACCTTC CASSLGAGQRYGYTF
- TRBJ2-2 TRBV7-9 - TGTGCCAGCACGGGATTTACGCAGAACACCGGGGAGCTGTTTTTT CASTGFTQNTGELFF
- TRBJ2-1 TRBV27 - TGTGCCAGCAGTGCCTCCCTTGACGGGGCTCCTGACAATGAGCAGTTCTTC CASSASLDGAPDNEQFF
- TRBJ2-7 TRBV29-1 - TGCAGCGTTGCCAACAGGCTCTCCTACGAGCAGTACTTC CSVANRLSYEQYF
- TRBJ1-1 TRBV5-1 - TGCGCCAGCAGCCTCAGGGCAGGATCGAACACTGAAGCTTTCTTT CASSLRAGSNTEAFF
TRBD2 TRBJ2-7 TRBV5-4 - TGTGCCAGCAGCCCTAGCGGGGGGAAGAACGAGCAGTACTTC CASSPSGGKNEQYF
- TRBJ1-2 TRBV5-1 - TGCGCCAGCAGCTCTTTACAGGGCGGTGGCTACACCTTC CASSSLQGGGYTF
TRBD1 TRBJ1-4 TRBV5-1 large TGCGCCAGCAGCTTTCCCCGGACAGGCCTTAATGAAAAACTGTTTTTT CASSFPRTGLNEKLFF
- TRBJ2-3 TRBV4-1 - TGCGCCTCGGCGGGCGGAGTGATAGATACGCAGTATTTT CASAGGVIDTQYF
- TRBJ1-5 TRBV7-8 - TGTGCCAGCAGCGGGGGGACCGATCAGCCCCAGCATTTT CASSGGTDQPQHF
- TRBJ1-2 TRBV27 - TGTGCCAGCAGTTTAGGCCAGATGGACGGCTACACCTTC CASSLGQMDGYTF
- TRBJ2-6 TRBV6-5 - TGTGCCAGCAGGAGGACTTCTGGGGCCAACGTCCTGACTTTC CASRRTSGANVLTF
TRBD1 TRBJ2-2 TRBV10-3 - TGTGCCATCCAGGGGGCCGGTAGCGGGGAGCTGTTTTTT CAIQGAGSGELFF
TRBD1 TRBJ1-1 TRBV9 few TGTGCCAGCAGCGCCCGGGAAGGGGCAGGGGGTATGAACACTGAAGCTTTCTTT CASSAREGAGGMNTEAFF
- TRBJ1-1 TRBV5-1 - TGCGCCAGCAGCTTACAAATGAACACTGAAGCTTTCTTT CASSLQMNTEAFF
- TRBJ1-3 TRBV5-6 few TGTGCCAGCAGCTTACTCTCTGGAAACACCATATATTTT CASSLLSGNTIYF
- TRBJ2-3 TRBV10-1 - TGCGCCAGCAGTGAGTCGGCGGATACGCAGTATTTT CASSESADTQYF
TRBD1 TRBJ1-1 TRBV5-1 - TGCGCCAGCAGCTTGGGGGTACAGGGGACTAACACTGAAGCTTTCTTT CASSLGVQGTNTEAFF
- TRBJ2-1 TRBV11-2 - TGTGCCAGCAGCTTACTGGCGGGTGAGCAGTTCTTC CASSLLAGEQFF
TRBD1 TRBJ1-1 TRBV5-1 - TGCGCCAGCAGCCCAGGGGGCACTGAAGCTTTCTTT CASSPGGTEAFF
- TRBJ2-5 TRBV7-7 once TGTGCCAGCACAGGGGCGGGGGAGACCCAGTACTTC CASTGAGETQYF